The 30 T cell receptor beta chains given below trace back to one sample, sequenced in a study of regulatory dendritic cells for organ transplantation. The data were produced by immunoSEQ multiplex PCR, yet TCRdb's version contains in-frame clones alone and is incomplete. Counted here are about 29,000 clones, around 79% occurring once; the ten biggest clones make up 2% to 2.5%. The sample taken for sequencing was memory CD4+ T cells from blood. Subset defined: CD45RO+ memory T cells. These receptors originate from a human donor in good health.

This clone has just one count. This chain joins TRBV29-1 and TRBJ1-1; 8 bases match TRBD1. Trimming cost V 6 bases and J 5 bases; bases outside gene matches: 8. There are 13 residues in the CDR3. Germline values: CDR1 SQVTM, CDR2 ANQGSEA. The CDR3 spells CSVDPGGATEAFF. In nucleotides, the CDR3 is TGCAGCGTGGACCCAGGGGGCGCAACTGAAGCTTTCTTT.

A word on this clone: Distinct nucleotide sequences in the sample also encode this CDR3. The V call is TRBV4-1, the J call TRBJ2-3, with a possible D match to TRBD2 (6 bases). Trimming removed 3 bases from V and 0 bases from J, with 10 bases in between. Germline lookup yields CDR1 MGHRA and CDR2 YSYEKL. The length of the CDR3 is 15 residues. This CDR3 is CASSQAGTSTDTQYF. The CDR3 DNA reads TGCGCCAGCAGCCAGGCGGGGACTAGCACAGATACGCAGTATTTT.

This chain connects TRBV11-3 to TRBJ1-2; no firm D call. V lost 2 bases to trimming and J lost 4 bases, with 5 bases between them. The CDR3 spans 12 residues. Germline CDR1 SGHNT, CDR2 YENEEA. As DNA, the CDR3 is TGTGCCAGCAGCTTAAACGGCTATGGCTACACCTTC. It codes for CASSLNGYGYTF.

On this clone itself: Relative to the germline gene, one junction end is altered; a read error may explain this. The chain carries TRBV20-1 and TRBJ2-5, with 8 bases that match TRBD2. Germline V CDR1 and CDR2: DFQATT, SNEGSKA (reference sequence). The CDR3 runs to 11 residues. Here the CDR3 DNA reads TGCAGTGCCCCGGTGAGGACTAGCACGAACTTC. Amino acids: CSAPVRTSTNF.

The count of this clone is one. The chain recombines TRBV19 with TRBJ1-5; D uncertain. With 3 bases removed from V and 6 bases from J, the gap between germline ends came to 15 bases. The length of the CDR3 is 15 residues. Germline V gene sequence: CDR1 LNHDA, CDR2 SQIVND (reference sequence). The CDR3 DNA is TGTGCCAGTAGTATCCCGGCTAGCCCTCCTCAGCCCCAGCATTTT. This gives the protein CASSIPASPPQPQHF.

With regard to this clone: One end of the junction is discordant with germline, which a read error may explain. The chain couples TRBV7-9 to TRBJ1-5; TRBD1 aligns across 9 bases. This CDR3 is 15 amino acids long. Germline CDR1 and CDR2: SEHNR and FQNEAQ (reference sequence). The CDR3 protein is CASSVGQGSYQPQHF. The DNA of the CDR3 is TGTGCCAGCAGCGTGGGACAGGGTAGCTATCAGCCCCAGCATTTT.

The chain joins TRBV4-2 to TRBJ2-1, with 16 positions matching TRBD2. Germline V CDR1 and CDR2: LGHNA, YNFKEQ. With V trimmed by 5 bases and J by 8 bases, 9 bases remained unmatched. CDR3 length: 17 amino acids. The CDR3 sequence is CASSESGLAGGPDEQFF. DNA for the CDR3: TGTGCCAGCAGCGAATCGGGACTAGCGGGGGGGCCAGATGAGCAGTTCTTC.

The chain uses TRBV18 and TRBJ2-1; 7 bases line up with TRBD2. V was clipped by 3 bases and J by 6 bases; unmatched bases: 8. The CDR3 is made up of 15 amino acids. Looked up from germline, CDR1 is KGHSH and CDR2 is LQKENI. CDR3 sequence: CASSPSGLVSNEQFF. The CDR3 DNA is TGTGCCAGCTCACCTAGTGGACTAGTTAGCAATGAGCAGTTCTTC.

The J gene is TRBJ2-3, the V gene TRBV28; 9 positions match TRBD1. The CDR3 is 17 amino acids. The J segment lost 4 bases and the V segment lost 3 bases, leaving 11 bases of the junction unmatched. Germline CDR1 reads MDHEN; CDR2 reads SYDVKM. CDR3 loop: CASSFRDFGTGSDTQYF. The CDR3 nucleotides are TGTGCCAGCAGTTTCAGAGACTTCGGGACAGGGTCAGATACGCAGTATTTT. The variable domain in full, completed from reference TRBV28 and TRBJ2-3, reads DVKVTQSSRYLVKRTGEKVFLECVQDMDHENMFWYRQDPGLGLRLIYFSYDVKMKEKGDIPEGYSVSREKKERFSLILESASTNQTSMYLCASSFRDFGTGSDTQYFGPGTRLTVL.

The rearrangement joins TRBV4-1 to TRBJ1-4; D possibly corresponds to TRBD1 (6 bases). Germline values: CDR1 MGHRA, CDR2 YSYEKL. This CDR3 region has 13 residues. V was cut by 4 bases and J by 8 bases, with 11 bases left in between. CDR3 protein: CASSLRTVEKLFF. CDR3 nucleotide sequence: TGCGCCAGCAGCCTTAGGACAGTCGAAAAACTGTTTTTT.

This clone was observed a handful of times. The J gene is TRBJ1-4, the V gene TRBV5-5; D possibly corresponds to TRBD1 (5 bases). With 0 bases removed from V and 5 bases from J, the gap between germline ends came to 11 bases. The CDR3 runs 15 residues. CDR1 and CDR2 from the germline V gene are SGHKS and YYEKEE (reference sequence). The CDR3, as DNA: TGTGCCAGCAGCTTGGACCCGGGACCAAATGAAAAACTGTTTTTT. Protein sequence: CASSLDPGPNEKLFF.

The rearrangement uses TRBV7-3 and TRBJ2-1; either TRBD1 or TRBD2 may supply D (5 bases each). The CDR3 covers 14 residues. CDR1 and CDR2 (germline): SGHTA, FQGTGA. V was pared by 2 bases and J by 10 bases, with 15 bases between. In DNA, the CDR3 is TGTGCCAGCAGCTTAGCGCACGGGGCCCTAGAGCAGTTCTTC. It translates to CASSLAHGALEQFF. The complete variable domain, with remaining parts taken from reference TRBV7-3 and TRBJ2-1, reads GAGVSQTPSNKVTEKGKYVELRCDPISGHTALYWYRQSLGQGPEFLIYFQGTGAADDSGLPNDRFFAVRPEGSVSTLKIQRTERGDSAVYLCASSLAHGALEQFFGPGTRLTVL.

V is TRBV19 and J is TRBJ1-2; no reliable D call. Germline V gives CDR1 LNHDA, CDR2 SQIVND (reference sequence). This CDR3 region has 15 residues. Deletions cut 3 bases from V and 3 bases from J, with 14 bases between. CDR3 sequence reads: CASSMIPTAYYGYTF. Written as DNA, the CDR3 is TGTGCCAGTAGTATGATTCCAACAGCCTACTATGGCTACACCTTC.

V is TRBV6-1 and J is TRBJ1-1; D gene unclear. In germline, CDR1 is MNHNS, CDR2 SASEGT. V lost 4 bases and J lost 5, with 14 bases in between. The CDR3 covers 14 residues. The CDR3 reads CASSVSRAWTEAFF. CDR3 sequence (DNA): TGTGCCAGCAGTGTCTCGAGGGCCTGGACTGAAGCTTTCTTT.

V is TRBV6-4 and J is TRBJ2-3; 10 bases map to TRBD2. Germline CDR1 is MRHNA and CDR2 is SNTAGT. V was clipped by 8 bases and J by 0 bases; unmatched bases: 5. The CDR3 runs to 15 residues. This chain's CDR3 is CASGLADSSTDTQYF. DNA of the CDR3: TGTGCCAGCGGACTAGCGGACTCTAGCACAGATACGCAGTATTTT.

The DNA for the CDR3 is TGTGCCAGCAGCCGTCCCCCAGATCAGCCCCAGCATTTT. This gives the protein CASSRPPDQPQHF. The rearrangement links TRBV2 to TRBJ1-5; D unclear. V was trimmed by 6 bases and J by 5 bases, leaving 11 bases between them. The CDR3 totals 13 residues. Germline CDR1 and CDR2: SNHLY and FYNNEI. Looking up the rest from reference TRBV2 and TRBJ1-5 gives the full variable domain: EPEVTQTPSHQVTQMGQEVILRCVPISNHLYFYWYRQILGQKVEFLVSFYNNEISEKSEIFDDQFSVERPDGSNFTLKIRSTKLEDSAMYFCASSRPPDQPQHFGDGTRLSIL.

The V gene is TRBV6-6, the J gene TRBJ2-7, with D perhaps TRBD1 (5 bases). CDR1 and CDR2 (germline): MNHNY, SVGAGI (reference sequence). V was shortened by 6 bases and J by 2 bases, with 17 bases between the two germline ends. The CDR3 has 15 residues. CDR3 sequence (DNA): TGTGCCAGCAGGCAGGATAGACAGCTTACCTACGAGCAGTACTTC. Residues: CASRQDRQLTYEQYF.

The rearrangement links TRBV2 to TRBJ2-5; TRBD2 matches at 12 bases. From germline, CDR1 is SNHLY and CDR2 FYNNEI. The V gene end was trimmed by 6 bases and the J gene end by 5 bases; junction bases not matched to a gene: 7. CDR3 length equals 15 residues. The DNA of the CDR3 is TGTGCCAGCAGCCCGACTAGCGGGGGTGGCGAGACCCAGTACTTC. Encoded protein: CASSPTSGGGETQYF.

The chain recombines TRBV5-1 with TRBJ2-7; D may be TRBD1 or TRBD2 (6 bases each). There are 14 residues in the CDR3. Germline V gene sequence: CDR1 SGHRS, CDR2 YFSETQ. With 2 bases removed from V and 3 bases from J, the gap between germline ends came to 12 bases. The chain's CDR3 is CASSLGGISYEQYF. The CDR3 nucleotides are TGCGCCAGCAGCTTAGGGGGGATAAGCTACGAGCAGTACTTC.

V gene TRBV2 combines with J gene TRBJ2-5; D is possibly TRBD2 (5 bases). Germline-derived CDR1 and CDR2 are SNHLY and FYNNEI. Trimming took 3 bases from V and 5 from J, leaving 7 bases between them. The CDR3 covers 12 residues. In DNA form, the CDR3 reads TGTGCCAGCAGTGATTCGGGGGAGACCCAGTACTTC. It specifies CASSDSGETQYF.

V and J are TRBV4-3 and TRBJ1-2; the D is unclear. The germline gives CDR1 LGHNA, CDR2 YSLEER. V lost 0 bases and J 5 bases, leaving 13 bases between the germline ends. This CDR3 spans 15 amino acids. The CDR3 sequence: CASSQESQGQYGYTF. In DNA form, the CDR3 reads TGCGCCAGCAGCCAAGAGAGCCAAGGGCAGTATGGCTACACCTTC.

The J gene is TRBJ2-3, the V gene TRBV7-2, with 12 bases identical to TRBD2. The CDR3 extends over 15 amino acids. Germline CDR1 SGHTA, CDR2 FQGNSA. J gave up 4 bases and V 7 bases, and 6 bases lay outside the gene matches. The CDR3 is CASMTSGGDADTQYF. CDR3 bases: TGTGCCAGCATGACTAGCGGGGGAGATGCAGATACGCAGTATTTT.

This clone was picked up one time. This chain links TRBV28 with TRBJ1-5, with no clear D. Trimming removed 6 bases at V and 4 bases at J, with 10 bases between. This CDR3 contains 13 residues. Germline assignment: CDR1 MDHEN and CDR2 SYDVKM. For the CDR3, the DNA is TGTGCCAGCAGAAATACAAGGAATCAGCCCCAGCATTTT. Amino acids: CASRNTRNQPQHF.

V and J are TRBV28 and TRBJ1-2; 8 nucleotides agree with TRBD1. Trimming took 4 bases from V and 8 from J; bases not matched to a gene: 6. Germline CDR1 is MDHEN and CDR2 is SYDVKM. The CDR3 spans 13 residues. The CDR3, as DNA: TGTGCCAGCAGTTCGTCAGGGGGCAACGGCTACACCTTC. This encodes CASSSSGGNGYTF.

V usage is TRBV27 and J usage is TRBJ2-1; TRBD2 matches 9 bases. From germline, CDR1 is MNHEY and CDR2 SMNVEV (reference sequence). V was pared by 8 bases and J by 3 bases, with 14 bases of the junction left unmatched. The CDR3 consists of 17 residues. In nucleotides, the CDR3 is TGTGCCAGCGGTCTGCTAGCGGGACGGCGGGTCTACAATGAGCAGTTCTTC. It specifies CASGLLAGRRVYNEQFF.

Only one count was recorded for this clone. The rearrangement links TRBV27 to TRBJ2-3; D remains ambiguous. The CDR3 runs 13 residues. Germline V lookup: CDR1 MNHEY, CDR2 SMNVEV (reference sequence). V dropped 2 bases and J dropped 4 bases, with 7 bases sitting between them. The CDR3 region is CASSLTHADTQYF. CDR3 DNA sequence: TGTGCCAGCAGTTTAACCCACGCAGATACGCAGTATTTT.

This clone was observed once. V usage is TRBV7-2 and J usage is TRBJ1-1, with TRBD1 as a possible D gene (6 bases). Trimming took off 3 bases at V and 10 bases at J, with 12 bases between the two ends. The CDR3 totals 12 residues. Germline loops: CDR1 SGHTA, CDR2 FQGNSA. CDR3 in amino acids: CASSLQGYSAFF. The CDR3 coding sequence is TGTGCCAGCAGCTTGCAGGGGTACTCAGCTTTCTTT.

The chain has TRBV4-1 and TRBJ1-3, with TRBD1 matching over 11 bases. The germline V gene encodes CDR1 MGHRA and CDR2 YSYEKL. The CDR3 is 19 amino acids. V gave up 4 bases and J gave up 0 bases; unmatched junction bases: 11. DNA for the CDR3: TGCGCCAGCAGCCCGGGACAGGGGGTTCTAGCGTTCTCTGGAAACACCATATATTTT. It encodes CASSPGQGVLAFSGNTIYF.

The chain recombines TRBV6-6 with TRBJ2-2; 7 positions match TRBD2. CDR3 size: 15 residues. The V gene end was trimmed by 5 bases and the J gene end by 1 base; junction bases not matched to a gene: 4. Per germline, CDR1 MNHNY and CDR2 SVGAGI (reference sequence). This chain's CDR3 is CASSILARNTGELFF. The CDR3 DNA reads TGTGCCAGCAGTATACTAGCGAGGAACACCGGGGAGCTGTTTTTT.

This sequence joins TRBV6-1 and TRBJ1-2, with no clear D. CDR1 is MNHNS, CDR2 SASEGT, per germline. Trimming cost V 0 bases and J 5 bases, with 13 bases left between them. The length of the CDR3 is 15 residues. This CDR3 is CASSEARTPLYGYTF. Written as DNA, the CDR3 is TGTGCCAGCAGTGAAGCGAGGACTCCCCTATATGGCTACACCTTC.